Presented here are 15 T cell receptor beta chains from one specimen sequenced in a study of identical twins. TCRdb redid the calling of the 5' RACE reads with MiXCR, one entry per CDR3 protein. The sample holds more than 200,000 distinct CDR3 sequences, 11% to 15% seen once. Sequenced input: memory (CD45RO+) T cells sorted from blood. The receptor set was obtained from a woman aged 18 to 35 in good health.

Only a few counts were recorded for this clonotype. J is TRBJ2-1 and V is TRBV3-1; D is perhaps TRBD1 (6 bases). CDR1 and CDR2 (germline): LGHDT, YNNKEL (reference sequence). Trimming removed 1 base at V and 12 bases at J, with 19 bases between. This CDR3 region has 15 residues. Here the CDR3 DNA reads TGTGCCAGCAGCCAAGCGGCAGGGTCTAAACAGGGGCAGTTCTTC. It specifies CASSQAAGSKQGQFF.

This clonotype has ten or more counts. This chain connects TRBV6-5 to TRBJ2-4, with 7 bases identical to TRBD1. J gave up 5 bases and V 7 bases, and 11 bases lay outside the gene matches. The CDR3 loop spans 15 amino acids. CDR1 is MNHEY and CDR2 is SVGAGI in the germline V gene. CDR3 in amino acids: CASMLNRDSQNIQYF. In DNA, the CDR3 is TGTGCCAGCATGTTAAACCGGGACAGCCAAAACATTCAGTACTTC.

About this clonotype itself: The junction does not match germline at one end; this may be a read error. V is TRBV2 and J is TRBJ1-1; no reliable D call. CDR3 size: 16 residues. Germline assignment: CDR1 SNHLY and CDR2 FYNNEI. The CDR3 loop is CASSEARQTRNTEAFF. CDR3 DNA: TGTGCCAGCAGTGAAGCGCGTCAGACACGAAACACTGAAGCTTTTTTT.

This clonotype was found a few times. The rearrangement uses TRBV12-3 or TRBV12-4 and TRBJ2-3; D is undetermined. The CDR3 contains 13 residues. Between the trimmed V and J ends, which lost 6 bases and 8 bases, there was a span of 15 bases. The CDR3 coding sequence is TGTGCCAGCAGCCCCCCCGGATTTAGTACGCAGTATTTT. It specifies CASSPPGFSTQYF.

This clonotype was picked up a small number of times. The V and J genes are TRBV5-5 and TRBJ2-5; D not certain. The V and J ends lost 7 bases and 0 bases respectively, with 10 bases between them. The CDR3 length is 13 residues. Germline assignment: CDR1 SGHKS and CDR2 YYEKEE (reference sequence). CDR3 DNA sequence: TGTGCCAGCGGGGAAAGGTACCAAGAGACCCAGTACTTC. Its translation is CASGERYQETQYF.

The chain employs TRBV6-5 and TRBJ1-5; possible D gene TRBD1, 6 bases. The CDR3 covers 14 residues. Germline loops: CDR1 MNHEY, CDR2 SVGAGI. Trimming took 0 bases from V and 8 from J, leaving 11 bases between them. CDR3 region: CASSYSRGAKPQHF. For the CDR3, the DNA is TGTGCCAGCAGTTACTCCAGGGGAGCAAAGCCCCAGCATTTT.

This clonotype came up many times. The V call is TRBV9, the J call TRBJ2-3, with TRBD2 matching 8 bases. The CDR3 loop spans 15 amino acids. V was clipped by 4 bases and J by 2 bases; unmatched bases: 6. Germline CDR1 reads SGDLS; CDR2 reads YYNGEE. The CDR3 region has the DNA TGTGCCAGCAGCCCCTCGGGGGGGAACACAGATACGCAGTATTTT. Translating it yields CASSPSGGNTDTQYF.

The gene calls are TRBV20-1 and TRBJ2-6, with unresolved D. The CDR3 is 12 amino acids. Germline CDR1 and CDR2: DFQATT and SNEGSKA (reference sequence). Trimming took 7 bases from V and 5 from J, leaving 9 bases between them. The CDR3, as DNA: TGCAGTGGAGCTTCTCGGGCCAACGTCCTGACTTTC. Translated: CSGASRANVLTF.

The V gene is TRBV5-1, the J gene TRBJ2-7, with TRBD2 identical over 10 bases. The germline gives CDR1 SGHRS, CDR2 YFSETQ. V dropped 1 base and J dropped 7; count of bases not matched to a gene: 8. This CDR3 has 15 residues. CDR3 in DNA: TGCGCCAGCAGCTTGTTCCTAGCGGGAGAGCAGGAGCAGTACTTC. As protein: CASSLFLAGEQEQYF.

The CDR3 sequence is CASSLVPGGYQETQYF. The CDR3 nucleotides read TGTGCCAGCAGCTTGGTTCCAGGGGGCTATCAAGAGACCCAGTACTTC. The chain links TRBV5-8 to TRBJ2-5; 8 bases are a match to TRBD1. The CDR3 covers 16 residues. Germline-derived CDR1 and CDR2 are SGHTS and YDEGEE. J gave up 2 bases and V 0 bases, and 6 bases lay outside the gene matches. Full variable domain (remainder filled in from reference TRBV5-8 and TRBJ2-5): EAGVTQSPTHLIKTRGQQATLRCSPISGHTSVYWYQQALGLGLQFLLWYDEGEERNRGNFPPRFSGRQFPNYSSELNVNALELEDSALYLCASSLVPGGYQETQYFGPGTRLLVL.

This clonotype came up a few times. The chain joins TRBV7-6 to TRBJ2-2; no definite D call. CDR1 and CDR2 from the germline V gene are SGHVS and FNYEAQ. The ends were cut back, 1 base at V and 0 bases at J, with 9 bases in the middle. The CDR3 contains 16 residues. The CDR3 spells CASSLEAAPNTGELFF. For the CDR3, the DNA is TGTGCCAGCAGCTTAGAGGCAGCGCCGAACACCGGGGAGCTGTTTTTT.

The chain uses TRBV27 and TRBJ2-7; the D gene is possibly TRBD2 (6 bases). This CDR3 comprises 16 residues. The V gene's germline CDR1 is MNHEY and CDR2 SMNVEV (reference sequence). Trimming cost V 5 bases and J 0 bases, with 17 bases left between them. CDR3 region: CASSTRGSGLSYEQYF. Here the CDR3 DNA reads TGTGCCAGCAGTACCCGGGGTAGCGGCCTCTCCTACGAGCAGTACTTC.

The J gene is TRBJ1-1, the V gene TRBV12-3 or TRBV12-4; D is undetermined. Between the trimmed V and J ends, which lost 7 bases and 8 bases, there was a span of 17 bases. The CDR3 runs to 13 residues. CDR3 loop: CASTRLTGGEAFF. CDR3 bases: TGTGCCAGCACCCGGTTGACCGGCGGAGAAGCTTTCTTT.

J is TRBJ2-7 and V is TRBV7-2; 16 positions match TRBD2. Germline values: CDR1 SGHTA, CDR2 FQGNSA. This CDR3 region has 16 residues. V dropped 6 bases and J dropped 5; count of bases not matched to a gene: 7. CDR3 region: CASRRLGLAGGDEQYF. The CDR3 nucleotides are TGTGCCAGCAGGAGACTGGGACTAGCGGGAGGGGACGAGCAGTACTTC.

Worth noting for this clonotype: A read error may produce the germline difference seen at one junction end. The chain links TRBV7-7 to TRBJ2-1; D might be TRBD1 (6 bases). The CDR3 runs to 15 residues. Germline CDR1 SSHAT, CDR2 FNYEAQ (reference sequence). Written as DNA, the CDR3 is TGTGCTAGCAGCTCAGGGGCCGCGTCCTACAATGAGCAGTTCTTC. Amino acids: CASSSGAASYNEQFF.